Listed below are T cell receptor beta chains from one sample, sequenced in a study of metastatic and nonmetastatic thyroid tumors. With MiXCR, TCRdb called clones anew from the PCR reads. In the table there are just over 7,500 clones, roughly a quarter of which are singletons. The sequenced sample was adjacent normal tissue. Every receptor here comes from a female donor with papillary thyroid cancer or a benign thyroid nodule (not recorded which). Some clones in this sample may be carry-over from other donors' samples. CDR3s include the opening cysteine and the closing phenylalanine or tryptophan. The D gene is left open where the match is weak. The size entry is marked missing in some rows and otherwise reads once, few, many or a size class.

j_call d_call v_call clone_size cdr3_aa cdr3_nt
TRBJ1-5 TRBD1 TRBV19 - CASSAGTGYHQPQHF TGTGCCAGTAGTGCCGGGACAGGCTATCATCAGCCCCAGCATTTT
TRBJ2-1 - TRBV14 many CASSQTPGPNNEQFF TGTGCCAGCAGCCAGACACCGGGGCCTAACAATGAGCAGTTCTTC
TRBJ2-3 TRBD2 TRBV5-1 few CASSPGLAGHDTDTQYF TGCGCCAGCAGCCCCGGACTAGCGGGGCATGACACAGATACGCAGTATTTT
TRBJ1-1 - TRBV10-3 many CASTQAGATEAFF TGTGCCAGCACACAGGCCGGGGCCACTGAAGCTTTCTTT
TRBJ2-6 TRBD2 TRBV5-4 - CASSVRELAGVGANVLTF TGTGCCAGCAGCGTGCGCGAACTAGCGGGAGTTGGGGCCAACGTCCTGACTTTC
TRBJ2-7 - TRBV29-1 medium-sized CSVGGRNYEQYF TGCAGCGTTGGGGGCAGAAACTACGAGCAGTACTTC
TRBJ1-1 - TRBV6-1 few CASWPQGDMNTEAFF TGTGCCAGCTGGCCACAGGGAGACATGAACACTGAAGCTTTCTTT
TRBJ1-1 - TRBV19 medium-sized CASRGLGGDTEAFF TGTGCCAGTAGAGGGCTCGGAGGGGACACTGAAGCTTTCTTT
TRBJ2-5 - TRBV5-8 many CASSLTATQQETQYF TGTGCCAGCAGCTTGACTGCGACGCAACAAGAGACCCAGTACTTC
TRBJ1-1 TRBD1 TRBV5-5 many CASTEGAVAFF TGTGCCAGCACCGAGGGGGCAGTCGCTTTCTTT
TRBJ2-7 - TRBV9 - CASSVSETYEQYF TGTGCCAGCAGCGTAAGCGAGACCTACGAGCAGTACTTC
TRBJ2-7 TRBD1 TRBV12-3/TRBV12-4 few CASSLTGAEQYF TGTGCCAGCAGCTTAACAGGGGCTGAGCAGTACTTC
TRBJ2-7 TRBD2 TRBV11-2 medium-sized CASSLEPGLAGLEQYF TGTGCCAGCAGCTTAGAACCGGGACTAGCGGGATTGGAGCAGTACTTC
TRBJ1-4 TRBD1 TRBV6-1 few CASRLTGAGGEKLFF TGTGCCAGCAGACTTACAGGGGCTGGTGGTGAAAAACTGTTTTTT
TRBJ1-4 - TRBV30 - CAWSVSRGKLFF TGTGCCTGGAGTGTCTCCAGGGGAAAACTGTTTTTT
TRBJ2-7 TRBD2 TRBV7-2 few CASSLFSGGEQYF TGTGCCAGCAGCTTATTCTCGGGAGGGGAGCAGTACTTC
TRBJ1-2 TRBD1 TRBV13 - CASSLGQGGTF TGTGCCAGCAGCTTGGGACAGGGGGGCACCTTC
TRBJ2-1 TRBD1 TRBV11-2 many CASSLEGTGSVDEQFF TGTGCCAGCAGCTTAGAAGGGACAGGGAGCGTCGATGAGCAGTTCTTC
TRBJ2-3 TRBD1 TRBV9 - CASILGGQGSDTQYF TGTGCCAGCATCCTCGGGGGACAGGGGTCAGATACGCAGTATTTT
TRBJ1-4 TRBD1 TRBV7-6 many CASSLQTGVNEKLFF TGTGCCAGCAGCTTGCAGACAGGGGTGAACGAAAAACTGTTTTTT
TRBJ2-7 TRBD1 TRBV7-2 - CASSPDRGGEQYF TGTGCCAGCAGCCCGGACAGGGGGGGAGAGCAGTACTTC
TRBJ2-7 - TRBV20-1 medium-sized CSANRYYEQYF TGCAGTGCTAACCGATATTACGAGCAGTACTTC
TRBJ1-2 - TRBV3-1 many CASSPGEEAGYTF TGTGCCAGCAGCCCCGGGGAAGAGGCTGGCTACACCTTC
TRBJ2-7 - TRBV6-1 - CASIESSYEQYF TGTGCCAGCATTGAGTCCTCCTACGAGCAGTACTTC
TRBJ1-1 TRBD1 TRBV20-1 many CSATKTGRNQNTEAFF TGCAGTGCGACTAAGACAGGGAGAAACCAGAACACTGAAGCTTTCTTT
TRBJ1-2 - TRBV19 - CASTDISGVGNYGYTF TGTGCCAGTACTGACATTTCAGGCGTGGGAAACTATGGCTACACTTTC
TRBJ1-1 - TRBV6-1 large CASSESQGRTEAFF TGTGCCAGCAGTGAATCCCAGGGACGCACTGAAGCTTTCTTT
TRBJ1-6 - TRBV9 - CASSVGQVNSPLHF TGTGCCAGCAGCGTCGGCCAGGTTAATTCACCCCTCCACTTT
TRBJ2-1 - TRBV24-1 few CATSGGRWKRGEQFF TGTGCCACCAGTGGCGGGCGCTGGAAAAGAGGTGAGCAGTTCTTC
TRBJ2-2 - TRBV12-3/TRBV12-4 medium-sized CASILGRGELFF TGTGCCAGCATCCTAGGGCGGGGGGAGCTGTTTTTT
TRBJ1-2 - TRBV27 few CASRPTMGSATLGYTF TGTGCCAGCAGACCCACGATGGGATCCGCTACTTTGGGCTACACCTTC
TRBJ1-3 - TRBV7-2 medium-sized CASSPARVGNTIYF TGTGCCAGCAGCCCCGCCAGGGTTGGAAACACCATATATTTT
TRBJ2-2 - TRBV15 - CATSSGKGGISNTGELFF TGTGCCACCAGCTCCGGGAAAGGGGGGATCTCGAACACCGGGGAGCTGTTTTTT
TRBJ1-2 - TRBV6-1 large CASSEGYGYTF TGTGCCAGCAGTGAAGGCTATGGCTACACCTTC
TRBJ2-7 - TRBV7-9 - CASSYPTGKQYF TGTGCCAGCAGCTACCCGACTGGCAAGCAGTACTTC
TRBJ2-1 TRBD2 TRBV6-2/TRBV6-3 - CASSYGAGSYNEQLF TGTGCCAGCAGTTACGGAGCGGGATCGTACAATGAGCAGTTATTC
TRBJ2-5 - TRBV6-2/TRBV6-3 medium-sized CASSYSIWTQYF TGTGCCAGCAGTTACTCGATCTGGACCCAGTACTTC
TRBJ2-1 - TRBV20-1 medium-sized CSARHGEVYNEQFF TGCAGTGCTAGGCACGGGGAAGTCTACAATGAGCAGTTCTTC
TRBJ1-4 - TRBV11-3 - CASSLETGAFATNEKLFF TGTGCCAGCAGCTTAGAGACAGGTGCCTTTGCAACTAATGAAAAACTGTTTTTT